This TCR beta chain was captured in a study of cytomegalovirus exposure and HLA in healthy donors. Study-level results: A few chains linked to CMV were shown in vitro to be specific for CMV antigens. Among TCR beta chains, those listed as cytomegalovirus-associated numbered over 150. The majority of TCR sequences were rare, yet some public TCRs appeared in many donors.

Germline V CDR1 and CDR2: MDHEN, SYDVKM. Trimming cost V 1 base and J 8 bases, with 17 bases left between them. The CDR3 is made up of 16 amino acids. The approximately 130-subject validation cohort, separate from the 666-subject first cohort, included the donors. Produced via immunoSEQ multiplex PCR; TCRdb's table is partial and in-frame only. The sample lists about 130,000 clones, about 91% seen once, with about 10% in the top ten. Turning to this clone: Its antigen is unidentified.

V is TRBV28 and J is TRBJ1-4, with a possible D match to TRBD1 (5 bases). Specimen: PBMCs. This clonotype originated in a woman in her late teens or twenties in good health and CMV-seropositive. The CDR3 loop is CASSLLGGSGNEKLFF. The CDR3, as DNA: TGTGCCAGCAGTTTATTGGGGGGTAGCGGTAACGAAAAACTGTTTTTT.